The clone carrying this T cell receptor beta chain was counted between two and nine times. Its antigen remains unknown. With 10 bases removed from V and 2 bases from J, the gap between germline ends came to 11 bases. This CDR3 is built from 13 residues. The V gene's germline CDR1 is KGHSH and CDR2 LQKENI. Carried by the TCR beta cDNA libraries were unique molecular identifiers. TCRdb processed the PCR reads anew with MiXCR; each CDR3 protein has one entry. This sample has roughly 180,000 distinct CDR3 sequences; roughly 31% occur once, and the top ten carry approximately 1.5%. These data belong to a study of post-analysis software for immune sequencing data. Study results and limitations: For normalized Chao1 diversity, multiple sclerosis patients scored significantly lower than controls did. Four to six TRBV segments were more frequent in patients than controls; TRBV5-6, TRBV5-1 and TRBV20-1 belonged to this group.

Specimen: blood. The chain uses TRBV18 and TRBJ1-4; no clear D. The clonotype originates from a girl aged 10-17 years with multiple sclerosis. The CDR3 nucleotides are TGTGCCACCCAGGACGGTACTAATGAAAAACTGTTTTTT. Its translation is CATQDGTNEKLFF.